This T cell receptor (beta chain) was captured by sequencing in a study of CD8 T cells in Susac syndrome (dated by TCRdb to the late 2010s). Looking at the study overall: Repertoire sequencing was used to test whether CD8+ T cell activation and differentiation in Susac syndrome was antigen driven. Broader findings and caveats from the paper: The TCR sequencing and HLA analysis was acknowledged to have included a relatively small number of individuals.

To note about this clonotype: It lacks a known antigen. Base quality data are lacking; no much larger clone is found one base away.

Peripheral blood CD8+ and CD4+ T cells from healthy donors, Susac syndrome patients and multiple sclerosis patients were profiled using high-throughput TCR beta sequencing. The multiple sclerosis controls were treatment-naive patients who had stable or active relapsing-remitting disease and met the revised McDonald criteria. Bulk CD8+ and CD4+ T cells were purified by magnetic negative isolation, whereas CD8+ TEMRA cells were enriched by FACS. Blood was drawn into EDTA tubes, processed within 24 hours, and PBMCs were isolated by density gradient centrifugation. PBMCs intended for TCR sequencing were frozen in liquid nitrogen and were later thawed in a 37 degrees C water bath. A purity of at least 90% was achieved for sorted or isolated CD4+, CD8+ and CD8+ TEMRA cells. RNA was extracted using the RNeasy kit, and roughly 0.45 to 1 ug of the RNA was reverse transcribed with random hexamers. TCR beta CDR3 regions were amplified with the immunoSEQ multiplex PCR assay covering 54 Vbeta and 13 Jbeta segments. PCR amplification bias was corrected using a synthetic template baseline for primer optimization and computational correction. Under the source paper's analysis protocol: Reads were annotated to V, D and J genes per IMGT and analyzed with immunoSEQ Analyzer, keeping only productive sequences. Clonality was calculated as one minus the Shannon entropy normalized by log2 of the number of productive unique sequences. For each patient and control, public and private clones were evaluated among the 100 most prevalent clones. Susac-specific clones were defined as absent from healthy and MS cohorts, 850 to 1,300 published viral clones and other ImmuneACCESS disease sequences. TCRdb trimmed public reads at Q25 via fastp, called clones via MiXCR and kept in-frame beta chains. Identical CDR3 proteins give one entry, which carries the most common genes and DNA. TCRdb's processing, not the authors' own work, is the source of the V and J calls. In this sample the table shows about 160,000 distinct CDR3 sequences, less than 95% of which occur a single time. The ten largest account for about 0.095% of the sample.

Reading from cysteine to phenylalanine, the CDR3 counts 13 amino acids. Here the CDR3 DNA is all that survives: 39 bases in frame from base 1. Between the V and J ends, shortened by 6 bases and 7 bases respectively, the junction contains 15 bases. Taken from the germline V gene, the CDR1 and CDR2 loops are SNHLY and FYNNEI. Here the chain combines TRBV2 and TRBJ2-5; no D gene can be assigned with confidence. The sequenced material came from CD4+ T cells from PBMCs. The TCR sequence derives from a human donor with multiple sclerosis. CDR3 reads: CASSPDRSGTQYF. Here is the DNA: TGTGCCAGCAGCCCGGACCGGTCAGGGACCCAGTACTTC.